This T cell receptor (beta chain) was observed in a study of T cells in Graves' hyperthyroidism and ophthalmopathy (dated by TCRdb to between 2018 and 2021). At the level of the whole study: Peripheral blood samples were taken at initial diagnosis, before any treatment was given. TCR V-J signatures able to tell the groups apart were searched for in a discovery cohort of about a hundred patients, of whom under 45 had Graves' ophthalmopathy and 57 had stable Graves' hyperthyroidism. Whether ophthalmopathy could be predicted prospectively was tested in an independent validation cohort made up of under 20 hyperthyroidism patients plus 17 patients who later progressed to ophthalmopathy. The 100 discovery patients were randomly split 7:3 into training and test sets. The study also compared thyroid tissue and blood T-cell repertoires from more than 5 Graves' hyperthyroidism patients. After blood sampling, hyperthyroidism patients were treated with methimazole at a starting dose of 30 mg daily, and ophthalmopathy patients were treated with high-dose intravenous methylprednisolone. TCR Vbeta CDR3 sequencing of approximately 140 peripheral blood samples (around 45 ophthalmopathy, some 75 hyperthyroidism and approximately 17 progressor patients) is reported in the paper. Study-level results and caveats: Blood samples also contained most of the expanded thyroid clonotypes (frequency above 0.001), which suggests that blood repertoires may reflect thyroid immune responses. A model built on a 13 V-J signature distinguished ophthalmopathy from stable hyperthyroidism, reaching approximately 89% sensitivity and about 81% specificity in cross-validation and 80%/75% in testing. Sample size was not statistically predetermined, and investigators were not blinded to group allocation. During validation, the model predicted progression to ophthalmopathy a median of about 6.3 months ahead of onset, with almost 71% sensitivity and around 73% specificity.

The TCR beta CDR3 regions were amplified from the RNA transcripts. The TCR CDR3 was subjected to a first round of RT-PCR using the HTBI primer set and the Qiagen OneStep RT-PCR kit. A second multiplex PCR round built the libraries, followed by size selection and purification. Sequencing of the libraries was done on an Illumina HiSeq2000 using paired-end 100 bp reads. As for how the authors treated the data: SOAPnuke was used to process the raw data, with reads discarded if the reads contained adapters or uncalled bases, had a mean Phred below 15, or lacked an exact constant-primer or identifier match. High-quality paired reads were merged using COPE v1.2.5, and each unique nucleotide sequence was defined as a clonotype. MiTCR v1.1 was used to align the clonotypes against IMGT TRBV, TRBD and TRBJ reference segments. Analysis was restricted to V-J combinations with a frequency above 0.0001, which covered roughly 99% of repertoires. A TCS score was defined as the ratio of F50 (clonal expansion) to E x V (chaos), with BLOSUM62-based TCRdist applied between CDR3 peptides within each V-J. Welch's t-statistics and random forest reduced 514 V-J features to 10 to 15, which were used in a naive Bayes classifier (R e1071). TCRdb itself trimmed the public reads at Q25 with fastp, ran MiXCR and retained productive beta chains. Merged by CDR3 protein, the rows form single entries marked with the most common genes and DNA. TCRdb's processing, not the study's, gives the V and J calls here. The sample table holds a few hundred thousand distinct CDR3 sequences, of which 20% to 25% were seen once. Less than 65% of the sample is taken by the ten largest.

In the ophthalmopathy patients, disease was moderately to severely active, with a Clinical Activity Score of 3 or more, a NOSPECS grade of 4 or more, and a duration of less than 3 months. Exclusion was applied to patients with uncontrolled infections, other autoimmune diseases, pregnancy or lactation. Clinical symptoms, serum thyroxine and TRAb, thyroid ultrasound, and orbital computed tomography formed the basis for the diagnoses. Ficoll-Paque density gradient centrifugation was used to isolate PBMCs from about 9.4 ml of fresh peripheral blood. Total RNA was extracted using Trizol reagent, and RNA quality was assessed on an Agilent 2100 Bioanalyzer. This clonotype was recorded at least ten times. Its antigen remains undetermined. Nothing much larger sits one base from this clone, and base qualities are not available. From the cysteine up to the phenylalanine, the CDR3 has a length of 14 residues. The read is trimmed to its CDR3 DNA, 42 bases read in frame from base 1. Via the germline V gene, CDR1 is KGHSH and CDR2 LQKENI. V sheds 6 bases and J sheds 3 bases, leaving 12 bases between their ends.

This sequence was found in a woman aged 70-85 years with Graves' ophthalmopathy. The rearranged chain carries TRBV18 and TRBJ1-5; possibly the D gene is TRBD1, per 5 matching bases. Sequencing input: blood. The CDR3: CASSPRQYNQPQHF. The sequence in DNA is TGTGCCAGCTCTCCCCGACAGTACAATCAGCCCCAGCATTTT.